The next 27 T cell receptor beta chains were all read from a single sample in a study of a mutant IDH1 vaccine in newly diagnosed glioma. The time point: baseline, week 1 (first vaccination visit). Treatment here: pre-vaccination baseline after standard-of-care therapy. Only in-frame clones appear in the TCRdb table, and some are missing; sequencing was by immunoSEQ multiplex PCR. This sample yields 50,000 or so clones, of which 80% to 90% are seen a single time; about 19% belongs to the top ten. The starting material was PBMCs, obtained from a glioma patient treated with radiotherapy, temozolomide or both. The receptors originated from a man aged 18 to 29 with glioma.

The V and J genes are TRBV27 and TRBJ1-1; TRBD1 might be the D (5 bases). Germline lookup yields CDR1 MNHEY and CDR2 SMNVEV (reference sequence). This CDR3 has 14 amino acids. The V gene lost 2 bases and the J gene lost 2 bases, with 9 bases spanning the gap. In nucleotides, the CDR3 is TGTGCCAGCAGTTTAAGTTGGGACAACACTGAAGCTTTCTTT. Protein product: CASSLSWDNTEAFF.

Here the CDR3 reads CASSSFNYNEQFF. The CDR3 bases are TGTGCCAGCAGCTCCTTTAACTACAATGAGCAGTTCTTC. J is TRBJ2-1 and V is TRBV7-9; D unclear. V was clipped by 4 bases and J by 3 bases, with 7 bases between them. Germline loops: CDR1 SEHNR, CDR2 FQNEAQ (reference sequence). The CDR3 has 13 residues.

The rearrangement joins TRBV29-1 to TRBJ1-2; TRBD1 might be the D (5 bases). Trimming removed 4 bases at V and 5 bases at J, with 17 bases between. Germline V CDR1 and CDR2: SQVTM, ANQGSEA. This CDR3 has 14 residues. CDR3 sequence reads: CSVGGPRAGYGYTF. CDR3 in DNA: TGCAGCGTTGGGGGCCCGAGGGCCGGGTATGGCTACACCTTC.

The chain employs TRBV27 and TRBJ2-1; 13 bases agree with TRBD2. The V and J ends lost 0 bases and 1 base, in that order; junction bases with no gene match: 6. The germline V gene has CDR1 MNHEY and CDR2 SMNVEV (reference sequence). The CDR3 runs 19 residues. The CDR3: CASSLSGLAGAGSYNEQFF. In DNA form, the CDR3 reads TGTGCCAGCAGTTTATCAGGACTAGCGGGAGCAGGTTCCTACAATGAGCAGTTCTTC.

This clone was seen only a few times. The chain has TRBV30 and TRBJ1-1; a possible D gene is TRBD1 (5 bases). Trimming cost V 2 bases and J 10 bases, with 11 bases left between them. This CDR3 is 11 amino acids long. Germline lookup yields CDR1 GTSNPN and CDR2 SVGIG (reference sequence). The CDR3 loop is CAWSSRQGAFF. The CDR3 nucleotides read TGTGCCTGGAGTTCTCGGCAGGGAGCTTTCTTT.

By share, this clone ranks as medium-sized. This sequence joins TRBV4-3 and TRBJ2-1; 8 positions agree with TRBD1. The V segment lost 1 base and the J segment 2 bases; nucleotides outside the gene matches: 7. This CDR3 spans 17 amino acids. Germline V gene lookup returns CDR1 LGHNA and CDR2 YSLEER. CDR3 sequence reads: CASSQGTGQGPYNEQFF. DNA for the CDR3: TGCGCCAGCAGCCAAGGGACCGGACAGGGCCCCTACAATGAGCAGTTCTTC.

The CDR3 is CASSLFPNYEQYF. The CDR3 DNA reads as TGTGCCAGCAGTTTATTCCCAAACTACGAGCAGTACTTC. The rearrangement uses TRBV27 and TRBJ2-7; D ambiguous. CDR1 and CDR2 (germline): MNHEY, SMNVEV (reference sequence). The CDR3 extends over 13 amino acids. The V end was cut by 1 base, the J end by 3 bases, with 7 bases between.

As for this clone: Distinct nucleotide sequences in the sample also encode this CDR3. The chain has TRBV4-3 and TRBJ2-7, with TRBD2 as a possible D gene (6 bases). V was shortened by 1 base and J by 1 base, with 11 bases between the two germline ends. This CDR3 region has 15 residues. Germline V gene sequence: CDR1 LGHNA, CDR2 YSLEER. The CDR3: CASSQVADTSYEQYF. The CDR3 DNA follows: TGCGCCAGCAGCCAAGTAGCGGATACATCCTACGAGCAGTACTTC.

The chain links TRBV4-3 to TRBJ1-2; tentatively, D is TRBD1 (5 bases). The CDR3 has 15 amino acids. V was pared by 0 bases and J by 4 bases, with 12 bases between. The germline CDR1 and CDR2 sequences are LGHNA and YSLEER. CDR3 sequence reads: CASSQELQVVYGYTF. The CDR3 DNA is TGCGCCAGCAGCCAAGAGTTACAGGTTGTCTATGGCTACACCTTC.

This clone was seen a few times. V gene TRBV6-1 combines with J gene TRBJ1-5; 7 positions agree with TRBD1. The CDR3 is 15 residues long. J gave up 7 bases and V 4 bases, and 10 bases lay outside the gene matches. CDR1 and CDR2 (germline): MNHNS, SASEGT. The CDR3 is CASSASGGGFQPQHF. The CDR3, as DNA: TGTGCCAGCAGTGCGTCAGGGGGAGGTTTCCAGCCCCAGCATTTT.

The V gene is TRBV5-1, the J gene TRBJ1-6, with 8 nucleotides matching TRBD1. Germline CDR1 reads SGHRS; CDR2 reads YFSETQ. The CDR3 has 15 residues. The J segment lost 10 bases and the V segment lost 4 bases, leaving 10 bases of the junction unmatched. The CDR3 reads CASSVSGTGQSPLHF. The CDR3 coding sequence is TGCGCCAGCAGCGTATCCGGGACAGGTCAATCACCCCTCCACTTT.

This chain joins TRBV13 and TRBJ2-1, with D possibly being TRBD2 (5 bases). Trimming stripped 3 bases from V and 0 bases from J, with 12 bases between. The length of the CDR3 is 16 residues. Germline V gene sequence: CDR1 PRHDT, CDR2 FYEKMQ (reference sequence). The CDR3 spells CASSFRTGSSYNEQFF. CDR3 DNA sequence: TGTGCCAGCAGCTTCCGGACGGGGAGCTCCTACAATGAGCAGTTCTTC. The whole variable domain, filled in from reference TRBV13 and TRBJ2-1, reads AAGVIQSPRHLIKEKRETATLKCYPIPRHDTVYWYQQGPGQDPQFLISFYEKMQSDKGSIPDRFSAQQFSDYHSELNMSSLELGDSALYFCASSFRTGSSYNEQFFGPGTRLTVL.

The rearrangement uses TRBV2 and TRBJ1-4; D might be TRBD1 (5 bases). The CDR3 loop spans 17 amino acids. Trimming pared 7 bases from V and 1 base from J, leaving 19 bases between. Germline V lookup: CDR1 SNHLY, CDR2 FYNNEI. The DNA of the CDR3 is TGTGCCAGCAACTTCCAGGGAGTCTTCGTAACTAATGAAAAACTGTTTTTT. Its protein is CASNFQGVFVTNEKLFF.

The chain employs TRBV4-1 and TRBJ1-5; D is unresolved. Deletions cut 0 bases from V and 2 bases from J, with 5 bases between. Germline V gene data show CDR1 as MGHRA and CDR2 as YSYEKL. The CDR3 contains 14 residues. The CDR3 coding sequence is TGCGCCAGCAGCCAAGACAGGCGCAATCAGCCCCAGCATTTT. This encodes CASSQDRRNQPQHF.

The V and J genes are TRBV6-5 and TRBJ2-5; TRBD1 agrees at 8 bases. With 4 bases clipped from V and 2 bases from J, the junction kept 6 bases outside the gene matches. Germline V CDR1 and CDR2: MNHEY, SVGAGI. This CDR3 comprises 15 residues. CDR3 protein: CASSSGQGYQETQYF. The CDR3 DNA follows: TGTGCCAGCAGTTCCGGACAGGGCTATCAAGAGACCCAGTACTTC.

The rearrangement uses TRBV29-1 and TRBJ2-2; the D is unclear. Trimming left V 4 bases short and J 7 bases short, with 13 bases between. The CDR3 covers 13 residues. The germline V gene has CDR1 SQVTM and CDR2 ANQGSEA. CDR3 protein: CSVGRAQDGELFF. The CDR3 DNA reads TGCAGCGTTGGCCGGGCCCAAGACGGGGAGCTGTTTTTT.

This clone was observed a few times. This CDR3 reads CASSPSFADTQYF. CDR3 nucleotide sequence: TGTGCCAGCTCACCATCTTTCGCAGATACGCAGTATTTT. The V gene is TRBV18, the J gene TRBJ2-3; no firm D call. Between the trimmed V and J ends, which lost 2 bases and 4 bases, there was a span of 7 bases. This CDR3 region has 13 residues. Germline-derived CDR1 and CDR2 are KGHSH and LQKENI.

Only one count was recorded for this clone. The rearrangement links TRBV23-1 to TRBJ2-5; TRBD1 matches 8 bases. The better agreement between TRBJ2-7 and the DNA end casts doubt on the J call. TRBV23-1 is annotated as an ORF whose role is uncertain. The CDR3 is 18 amino acids. CDR3: CASSQSYLGQGNSYEQYF. In DNA, the CDR3 is TGCGCCAGCAGTCAATCATATCTTGGACAGGGAAACTCCTACGAGCAGTACTTC.

There are a few counts of this clone. V and J are TRBV5-4 and TRBJ1-1; D gene unclear. V dropped 0 bases and J dropped 0 bases, with 9 bases sitting between them. This CDR3 is built from 15 residues. Per the germline V gene, CDR1 is SGHNT and CDR2 is YYREEE (reference sequence). As DNA, the CDR3 is TGTGCCAGCAGCTTGGGCTGGGGATTGAACACTGAAGCTTTCTTT. Amino acids: CASSLGWGLNTEAFF.

This chain links TRBV5-6 with TRBJ2-3, with 11 bases fitting TRBD2. The germline V gene has CDR1 SGHDT and CDR2 YYEEEE. The CDR3 totals 18 residues. The J segment lost 2 bases and the V segment lost 1 base, leaving 9 bases of the junction unmatched. The CDR3 region is CASSLIASGGITTDTQYF. In DNA, the CDR3 is TGTGCCAGCAGCTTGATCGCTAGCGGGGGGATTACCACAGATACGCAGTATTTT.

This clone was seen more than once but under ten times. This sequence joins TRBV6-5 and TRBJ2-7; D is uncertain. Looked up from germline, CDR1 is MNHEY and CDR2 is SVGAGI. The CDR3 is 13 residues long. Trimming removed 6 bases at V and 0 bases at J, with 9 bases between. CDR3 sequence: CASSGGFSYEQYF. The CDR3 nucleotides read TGTGCCAGCAGCGGTGGTTTCTCCTACGAGCAGTACTTC.

V gene TRBV27 combines with J gene TRBJ2-2, with 8 bases matching TRBD1. CDR1 is MNHEY and CDR2 is SMNVEV in the germline V gene (reference sequence). The CDR3 is 15 amino acids. The V and J ends lost 2 bases and 1 base, in that order; junction bases with no gene match: 0. The CDR3 sequence is CASSLGTGNTGELFF. The DNA for the CDR3 is TGTGCCAGCAGTTTAGGGACAGGGAACACCGGGGAGCTGTTTTTT.

The CDR3 loop reads CASSPRGPYYEQYF. The CDR3 DNA follows: TGTGCCAGCAGTCCGAGGGGGCCTTACTACGAGCAGTACTTC. This sequence joins TRBV7-8 and TRBJ2-7; the match to TRBD1 covers 7 bases. With V trimmed by 6 bases and J by 3 bases, 8 bases remained unmatched. Germline assignment: CDR1 SGHVS and CDR2 FQNEAQ. This CDR3 is 14 amino acids long.

The chain carries TRBV27 and TRBJ1-5; D gene uncertain. CDR1 is MNHEY and CDR2 is SMNVEV in the germline V gene (reference sequence). The V gene lost 9 bases and the J gene lost 4 bases, with 13 bases spanning the gap. The CDR3 is 13 amino acids. In DNA, the CDR3 is TGTGCCAGGGAGGCGGGGTCGAATCAGCCCCAGCATTTT. Its translation is CAREAGSNQPQHF.

The genes are TRBV6-6 and TRBJ2-7; 9 nucleotides line up with TRBD1. With V trimmed by 2 bases and J by 2 bases, 1 base remained unmatched. The V gene's germline CDR1 is MNHNY and CDR2 SVGAGI (reference sequence). The CDR3 contains 14 residues. The CDR3 protein is CASSYGTGPYEQYF. The CDR3 region has the DNA TGTGCCAGCAGTTACGGGACAGGGCCCTACGAGCAGTACTTC.

CDR3 sequence: CAWSVSDLDEQYF. CDR3 coding DNA: TGTGCCTGGAGTGTATCCGACCTTGATGAGCAGTACTTC. This chain joins TRBV30 and TRBJ2-7; D call uncertain. Germline values: CDR1 GTSNPN, CDR2 SVGIG (reference sequence). The V and J ends lost 0 bases and 7 bases respectively, with 13 bases between them. The CDR3 sequence is 13 residues long.

J is TRBJ2-7 and V is TRBV6-1; D possibly matches TRBD1 or TRBD2 (5 bases each). V was pared by 4 bases and J by 4 bases, with 20 bases between. CDR1 MNHNS and CDR2 SASEGT come from the germline V gene. The CDR3 has 16 amino acids. CDR3 region: CASSAPGTQKPYEQYF. Written as DNA, the CDR3 is TGTGCCAGCAGTGCCCCCGGGACCCAGAAACCATACGAGCAGTACTTC.